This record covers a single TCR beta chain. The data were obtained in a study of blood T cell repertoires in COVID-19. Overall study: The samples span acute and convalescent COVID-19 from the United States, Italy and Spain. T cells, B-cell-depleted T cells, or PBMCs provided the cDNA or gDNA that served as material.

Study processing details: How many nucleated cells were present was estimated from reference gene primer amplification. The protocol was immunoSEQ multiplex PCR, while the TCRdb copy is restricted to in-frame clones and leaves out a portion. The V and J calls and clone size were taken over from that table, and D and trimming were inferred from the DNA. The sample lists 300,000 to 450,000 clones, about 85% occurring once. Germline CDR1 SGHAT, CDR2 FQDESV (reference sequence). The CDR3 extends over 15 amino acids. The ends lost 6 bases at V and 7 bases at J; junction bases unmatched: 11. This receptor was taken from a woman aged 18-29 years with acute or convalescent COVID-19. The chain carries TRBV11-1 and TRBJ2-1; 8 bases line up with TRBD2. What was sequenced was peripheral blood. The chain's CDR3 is CASRGLGERGNEQFF. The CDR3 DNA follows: TGTGCCAGCAGGGGCCTCGGGGAGCGGGGGAATGAGCAGTTCTTC.